The TCR beta chain under discussion was sequenced for a study of shared clonotypes between healthy human individuals. Study-level results: Expectations were that clonotype sharing among donors would be affected by sequencing depth.

How the authors handled the data: Junction-only sequences without quality scores came from ImmunoSEQ, so filtering differed. Using immunoSEQ multiplex PCR, the repertoire was profiled, and TCRdb retains in-frame clones only, with some absent. D and trimming come from the DNA, and the V and J calls and clone size come from that table. The data hold about 490,000 clones, with about 84% observed a single time. Points on this clone: As yet, its antigen is unknown.

The unsorted samples took roughly 100 million PBMCs to get genomic DNA. Germline CDR1 and CDR2: KGHSH and LQKENI. V lost 5 bases to trimming and J lost 2 bases, with 15 bases between them. CDR3 length: 16 amino acids. V and J are TRBV18 and TRBJ2-2, with D maybe TRBD1 (5 bases). The sequenced sample was PBMCs. This sequence was found in a woman between 35 and 50 years old in good health. Some clones in this sample may be carry-over from other donors' samples. Here the CDR3 reads CASSSFAQGNTGELFF. Here the CDR3 DNA reads TGTGCCAGCTCATCGTTCGCGCAGGGTAACACCGGGGAGCTGTTTTTT.